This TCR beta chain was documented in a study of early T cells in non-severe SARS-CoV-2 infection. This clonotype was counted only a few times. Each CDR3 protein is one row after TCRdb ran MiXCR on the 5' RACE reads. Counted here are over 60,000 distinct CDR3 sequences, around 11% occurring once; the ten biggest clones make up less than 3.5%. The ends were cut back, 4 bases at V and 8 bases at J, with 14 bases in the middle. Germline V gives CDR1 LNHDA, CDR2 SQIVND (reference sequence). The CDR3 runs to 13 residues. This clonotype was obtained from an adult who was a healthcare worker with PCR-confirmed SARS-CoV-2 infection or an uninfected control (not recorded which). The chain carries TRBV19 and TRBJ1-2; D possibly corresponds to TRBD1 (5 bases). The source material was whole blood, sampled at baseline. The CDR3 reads CASSTWDVQGYTF. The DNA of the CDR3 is TGTGCCAGTAGTACCTGGGACGTTCAAGGCTACACCTTC.